Listed below are T cell receptor beta chains from one sample, sequenced in a study of post-analysis software for immune sequencing data. TCRdb analysed the PCR reads with MiXCR anew, one entry per CDR3 protein. In the table there are about 820,000 distinct CDR3 sequences, about 53% of which are singletons. Source material: blood. The receptor source for this set is a girl aged 5-17 years with multiple sclerosis. Each CDR3 is given with its conserved first and last residue. The order of the fields is D gene, clone size, J gene, V gene, CDR3 protein, CDR3 DNA. The D gene is left open where the match is weak. Size values are once, few and many counts, or a class for expanded clones, and some rows have none.

>NA|few|TRBJ2-7|TRBV3-1
CASSQAPYYVEQYF
TGTGCCAGCAGCCAAGCCCCCTACTACGTGGAGCAGTACTTC
>TRBD1|few|TRBJ2-7|TRBV20-1
CSGKIDRGEQYF
TGCAGTGGGAAAATTGACAGGGGCGAGCAGTACTTC
>NA|NA|TRBJ2-7|TRBV20-1
CSAETRGLTSYEQYF
TGCAGTGCTGAGACAAGGGGCCTTACCTCCTACGAGCAGTACTTC
>NA|few|TRBJ2-1|TRBV6-5
CASRGTGPYNEQFF
TGTGCCAGCAGGGGGACTGGCCCTTACAATGAGCAGTTCTTC
>TRBD2|NA|TRBJ2-7|TRBV5-1
CASSFKGGRGSYEQYF
TGCGCCAGCAGCTTCAAGGGCGGGAGGGGGTCCTACGAGCAGTACTTC
>NA|few|TRBJ2-1|TRBV6-5
CASSYQFSSAVNEQFF
TGTGCCAGCAGTTACCAGTTTTCATCTGCGGTCAATGAGCAGTTCTTC
>TRBD1|NA|TRBJ2-7|TRBV20-1
CSASSGTGGYEQYF
TGCAGTGCTAGTTCCGGGACAGGGGGGTACGAGCAGTACTTC
>TRBD1|once|TRBJ2-3|TRBV25-1
CASVPSPGQPDTQYF
TGTGCCAGCGTCCCAAGCCCGGGACAGCCAGATACGCAGTATTTT
>TRBD2|NA|TRBJ2-5|TRBV5-6
CASSLGPSGTGETQYF
TGTGCCAGCAGCTTGGGGCCTAGCGGGACGGGTGAGACCCAGTACTTC
>TRBD1|NA|TRBJ1-2|TRBV12-3/TRBV12-4
CASSLYTGGYGYTF
TGTGCCAGCAGCTTATATACAGGGGGGTATGGCTACACCTTC
>NA|NA|TRBJ2-5|TRBV4-2
CASSQDLTKETQYF
TGTGCCAGCAGCCAAGATTTGACGAAAGAGACCCAGTACTTC
>NA|few|TRBJ2-5|TRBV5-1
CASTARGTQETQYF
TGCGCCAGCACCGCTCGGGGCACCCAAGAGACCCAGTACTTC
>TRBD2|NA|TRBJ2-5|TRBV7-7
CASISLAGGATQYF
TGTGCTAGCATCTCCCTAGCGGGCGGTGCGACCCAGTACTTC
>NA|few|TRBJ2-6|TRBV2
CASSGPVSGTNVLTF
TGTGCCAGCAGTGGGCCGGTCTCTGGGACCAACGTCCTGACTTTC
>NA|NA|TRBJ1-2|TRBV2
CASRRAGEDGYTF
TGTGCCAGCAGGCGGGCAGGGGAGGATGGCTACACCTTC
>TRBD1|NA|TRBJ2-5|TRBV12-3/TRBV12-4
CASSSGGTKETQYF
TGTGCCAGCAGTTCAGGGGGCACCAAAGAGACCCAGTACTTC
>NA|once|TRBJ1-5|TRBV5-1
CASSLVLGYLRNQPQHF
TGCGCCAGCAGCTTGGTCTTGGGGTATCTGCGCAATCAGCCCCAGCATTTT
>NA|NA|TRBJ2-7|TRBV7-7
CASSNGTGSYEQYF
TGTGCCAGCAGCAACGGGACGGGCTCCTACGAGCAGTACTTC
>NA|NA|TRBJ2-3|TRBV20-1
CSAPRLMGGTDTQYF
TGCAGTGCTCCTCGTCTGATGGGCGGCACAGATACGCAGTATTTT
>NA|once|TRBJ2-1|TRBV4-1
CASSHRDGNEQFF
TGCGCCAGCAGCCACCGGGACGGCAATGAGCAGTTCTTC
>NA|NA|TRBJ2-1|TRBV6-4
CTSSDSRGRGSYNEQFF
TGTACCAGCAGTGACTCCAGGGGTAGGGGTTCCTACAATGAGCAGTTCTTC
>TRBD1|few|TRBJ2-3|TRBV20-1
CSARLEGGTGDTQYF
TGCAGTGCTCGCCTCGAAGGGGGCACAGGGGATACGCAGTATTTT
>NA|once|TRBJ2-5|TRBV30
CAWSRGLEMETQYF
TGTGCCTGGAGTAGGGGCCTGGAGATGGAGACCCAGTACTTC
>TRBD2|NA|TRBJ2-1|TRBV7-3
CASSQLAGGQAEQFF
TGTGCCAGCAGCCAATTAGCGGGAGGGCAGGCTGAGCAGTTCTTC
>TRBD1|once|TRBJ1-2|TRBV4-1
CASSQEGQRPNYGYTF
TGCGCCAGCAGCCAGGAGGGACAGCGACCTAACTATGGCTACACCTTC
>NA|NA|TRBJ2-7|TRBV27
CASSGLDGSYEQYF
TGTGCCAGCAGTGGGTTGGACGGATCCTACGAGCAGTACTTC
>TRBD2|NA|TRBJ2-5|TRBV6-2/TRBV6-3
CASSQGLAERETQYF
TGTGCCAGCAGCCAGGGACTAGCGGAGCGAGAGACCCAGTACTTC